The subject of this entry is one TCR beta chain. This specimen belongs to a study of blood T cell repertoires in COVID-19. Across the whole study: COVID-19 samples, acute and convalescent, were from the United States, Italy and Spain. Nucleic acid was either cDNA or gDNA, and it came from T cells, B-cell-depleted T cells, or PBMCs.

In the authors' workflow: Cell counts per sample came from amplifying reference gene primers. TCRdb's table, derived via immunoSEQ multiplex PCR, lists solely in-frame clones and lacks some. V, J and clone size are taken as reported in that table, and D and trimming were inferred from the DNA itself. The repertoire holds about 150,000 clones, with more than 80% as singletons. The sequence derives from a man aged 65 to 79 with acute or convalescent COVID-19. The sample was peripheral blood.

The CDR3 sequence is CASSRLGTSGNNEQFF. The CDR3 coding sequence is TGTGCCAGTAGTAGACTTGGGACTAGCGGTAACAATGAGCAGTTCTTC. This chain joins TRBV19 and TRBJ2-1, with TRBD2 identical over 11 bases. V dropped 4 bases and J dropped 5; count of bases not matched to a gene: 7. Germline-derived CDR1 and CDR2 are LNHDA and SQIVND (reference sequence). The CDR3 length is 16 residues.